This T cell receptor beta chain was captured by sequencing in a study of blood T cell repertoires in COVID-19. In the study overall: Acute-phase and convalescent COVID-19 samples originated in the United States, Italy and Spain. In each case, the material was cDNA or gDNA derived from T cells, B-cell-depleted T cells, or PBMCs.

Per the original data handling: Reference gene primer amplification in the assay estimated nucleated cell counts. Data came from immunoSEQ multiplex PCR; TCRdb stores just in-frame clones and leaves some out. Clone size and V and J calls were adopted from that table, with D and trimming inferred from the DNA. Of 15,000 to 20,000 clones in the sample, roughly 87% were seen once. Germline V gives CDR1 MNHEY, CDR2 SVGEGT. This CDR3 is 18 amino acids long. After removal of 4 bases from V and 0 bases from J, the junction contained 14 bases not matched to a gene. Material for sequencing was peripheral blood. The chain joins TRBV6-2 or TRBV6-3 to TRBJ2-7; 8 bases are shared with TRBD1. The source of this sequence is a man aged 45-60 years with active COVID-19. CDR3 nucleotides: TGTGCCAGCAGTTCGCTCCGTATCAGGGGGCCGAACTCCTACGAGCAGTACTTC. This sequence encodes CASSSLRIRGPNSYEQYF.